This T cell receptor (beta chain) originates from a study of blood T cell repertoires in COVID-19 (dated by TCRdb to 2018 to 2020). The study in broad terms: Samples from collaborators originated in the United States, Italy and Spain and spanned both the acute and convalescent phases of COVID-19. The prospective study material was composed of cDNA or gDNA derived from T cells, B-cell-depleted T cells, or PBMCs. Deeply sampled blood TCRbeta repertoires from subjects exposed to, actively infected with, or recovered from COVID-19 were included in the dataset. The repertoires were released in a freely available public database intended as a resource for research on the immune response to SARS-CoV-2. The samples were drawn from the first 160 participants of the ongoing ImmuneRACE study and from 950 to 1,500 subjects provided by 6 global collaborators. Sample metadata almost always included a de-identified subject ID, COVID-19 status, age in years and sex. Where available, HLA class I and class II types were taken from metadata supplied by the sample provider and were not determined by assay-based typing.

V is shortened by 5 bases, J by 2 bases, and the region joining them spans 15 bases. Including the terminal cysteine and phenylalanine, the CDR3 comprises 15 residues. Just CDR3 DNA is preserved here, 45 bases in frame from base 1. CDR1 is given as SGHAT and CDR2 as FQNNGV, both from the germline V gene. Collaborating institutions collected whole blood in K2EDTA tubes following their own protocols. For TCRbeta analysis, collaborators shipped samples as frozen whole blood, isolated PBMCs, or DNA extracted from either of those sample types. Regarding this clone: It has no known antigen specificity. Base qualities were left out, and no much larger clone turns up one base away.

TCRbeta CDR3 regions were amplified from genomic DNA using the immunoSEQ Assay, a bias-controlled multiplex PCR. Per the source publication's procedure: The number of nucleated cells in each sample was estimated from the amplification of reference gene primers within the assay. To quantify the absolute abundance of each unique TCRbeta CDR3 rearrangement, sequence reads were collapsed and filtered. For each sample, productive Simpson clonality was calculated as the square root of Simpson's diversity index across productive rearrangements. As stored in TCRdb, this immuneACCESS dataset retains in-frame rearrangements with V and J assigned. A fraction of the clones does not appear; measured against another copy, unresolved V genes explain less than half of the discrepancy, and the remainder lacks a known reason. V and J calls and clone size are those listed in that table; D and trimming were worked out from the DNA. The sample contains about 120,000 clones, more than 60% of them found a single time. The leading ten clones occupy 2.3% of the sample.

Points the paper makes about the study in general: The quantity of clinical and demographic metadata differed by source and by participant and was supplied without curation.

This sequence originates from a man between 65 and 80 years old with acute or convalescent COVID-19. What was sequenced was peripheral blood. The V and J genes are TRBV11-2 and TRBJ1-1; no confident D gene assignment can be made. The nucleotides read TGTGCCAGCAGCCCTCAACTGATTCCAAACACTGAAGCTTTCTTT. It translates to CASSPQLIPNTEAFF. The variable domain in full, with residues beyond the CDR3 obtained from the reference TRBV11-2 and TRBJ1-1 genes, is EAGVAQSPRYKIIEKRQSVAFWCNPISGHATLYWYQQILGQGPKLLIQFQNNGVVDDSQLPKDRFSAERLKGVDSTLKIQPAKLEDSAVYLCASSPQLIPNTEAFFGQGTRLTVV.